This section outlines one TCR beta chain sequence together with its context. Its antigen remains unknown. V lost 10 bases and J 0 bases, leaving 8 bases between the germline ends. This CDR3 spans 12 amino acids. Per the germline V gene, CDR1 is SGHNT and CDR2 is YYREEE (reference sequence). This sample is part of a study of T cell repertoires in cytomegalovirus infection. Across the study: Recently identified HLA-C-restricted CMV epitopes were among the peptides used. TCR beta signatures that were public indicated CMV infection and matching HLA type.

The study's findings and limits: There were HLA-C-restricted CMV-specific TCR beta clonotypes dominating the ex vivo response. People with CMV and the relevant HLA were identified by cumulative public TCR beta family frequency.

MiXCR, applied by TCRdb to the reads, yields one record per CDR3 protein. The top ten clones hold approximately 69% of a sample with approximately 100,000 distinct CDR3 sequences, roughly 41% of them seen once. The TCR originated in a human donor in good health (CMV status not recorded). Some clones in this sample may be carry-over from other donors' samples. The chain carries TRBV5-4 and TRBJ2-1, with D possibly being TRBD2 (5 bases). The material sequenced was CD8+ T cells from cultured PBMCs, taken from culture after CMV antigen stimulation. The CDR3 nucleotides are TGTGCCTCCGGGGTCTCCTACAATGAGCAGTTCTTC. Translation: CASGVSYNEQFF.